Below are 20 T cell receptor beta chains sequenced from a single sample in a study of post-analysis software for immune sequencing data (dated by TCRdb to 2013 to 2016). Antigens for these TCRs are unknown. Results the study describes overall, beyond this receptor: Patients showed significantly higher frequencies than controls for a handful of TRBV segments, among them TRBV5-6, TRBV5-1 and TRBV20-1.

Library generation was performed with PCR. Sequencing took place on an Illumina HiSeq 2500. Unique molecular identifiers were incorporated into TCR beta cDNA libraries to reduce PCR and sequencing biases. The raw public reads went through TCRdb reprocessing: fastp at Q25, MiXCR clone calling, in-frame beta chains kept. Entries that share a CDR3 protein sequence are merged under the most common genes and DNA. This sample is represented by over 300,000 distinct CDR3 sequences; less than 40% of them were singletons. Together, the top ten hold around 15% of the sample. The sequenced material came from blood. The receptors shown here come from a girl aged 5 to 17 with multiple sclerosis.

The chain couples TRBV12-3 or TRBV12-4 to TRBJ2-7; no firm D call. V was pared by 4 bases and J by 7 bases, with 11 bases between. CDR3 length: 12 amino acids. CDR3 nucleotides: TGTGCCAGCAGTTCCTTAACTGGGGAGCAGTACTTC. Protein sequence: CASSSLTGEQYF.

This chain's CDR3 is CSVEGTHGGTDTQYF. The CDR3 coding sequence is TGCAGCGTTGAGGGGACTCACGGTGGCACAGATACGCAGTATTTT. The rearrangement uses TRBV29-1 and TRBJ2-3; a possible D gene is TRBD2 (6 bases). Trimming took off 3 bases at V and 1 base at J, with 14 bases between the two ends. CDR3 length: 15 amino acids. The germline V gene encodes CDR1 SQVTM and CDR2 ANQGSEA.

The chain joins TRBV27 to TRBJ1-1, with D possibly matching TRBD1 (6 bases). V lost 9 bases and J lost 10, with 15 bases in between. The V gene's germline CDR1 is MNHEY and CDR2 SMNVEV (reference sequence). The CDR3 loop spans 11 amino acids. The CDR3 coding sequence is TGTGCCAGTCCGGGGACACTAGGAGCTTTCTTT. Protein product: CASPGTLGAFF.

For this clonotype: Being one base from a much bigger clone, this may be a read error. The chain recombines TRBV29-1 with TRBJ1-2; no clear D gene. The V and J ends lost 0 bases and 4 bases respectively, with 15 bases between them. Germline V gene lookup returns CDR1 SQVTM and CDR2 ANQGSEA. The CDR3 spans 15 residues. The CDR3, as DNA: TGCAGCGTTGAAGATCGTCTGGGGATGGCCTATGGCTACACCTTC. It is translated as CSVEDRLGMAYGYTF.

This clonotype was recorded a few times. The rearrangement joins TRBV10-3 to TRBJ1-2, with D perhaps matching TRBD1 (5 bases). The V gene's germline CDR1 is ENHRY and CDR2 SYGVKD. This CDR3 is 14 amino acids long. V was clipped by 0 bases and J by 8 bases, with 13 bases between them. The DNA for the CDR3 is TGTGCCATCAGTGAGTCGTCGGGGCCTCGGGGCTACACCTTC. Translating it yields CAISESSGPRGYTF.

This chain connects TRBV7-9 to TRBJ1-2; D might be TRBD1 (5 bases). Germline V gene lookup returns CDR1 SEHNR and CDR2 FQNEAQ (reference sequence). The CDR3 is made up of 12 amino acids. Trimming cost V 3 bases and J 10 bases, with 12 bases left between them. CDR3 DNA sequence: TGTGCCAGCAGCTTTACAGGATCCGACTACACCTTC. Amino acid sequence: CASSFTGSDYTF.

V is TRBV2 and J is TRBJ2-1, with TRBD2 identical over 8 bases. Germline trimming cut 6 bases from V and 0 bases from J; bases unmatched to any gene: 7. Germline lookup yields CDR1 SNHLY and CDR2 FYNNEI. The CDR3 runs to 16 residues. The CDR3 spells CASRSTSVSSYNEQFF. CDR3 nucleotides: TGTGCCAGCAGATCGACTAGCGTGAGCTCCTACAATGAGCAGTTCTTC.

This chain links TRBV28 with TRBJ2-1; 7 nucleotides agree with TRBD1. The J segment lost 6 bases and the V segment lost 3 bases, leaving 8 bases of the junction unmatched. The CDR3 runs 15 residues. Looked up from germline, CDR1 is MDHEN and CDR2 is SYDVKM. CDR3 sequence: CASSFPQGVVNEQFF. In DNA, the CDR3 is TGTGCCAGCAGTTTCCCTCAGGGGGTAGTCAATGAGCAGTTCTTC.

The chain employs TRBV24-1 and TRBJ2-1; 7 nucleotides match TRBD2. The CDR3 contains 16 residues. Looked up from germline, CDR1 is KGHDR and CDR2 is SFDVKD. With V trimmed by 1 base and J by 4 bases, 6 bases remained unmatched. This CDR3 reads CATSDFQGGRYNEQFF. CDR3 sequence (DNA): TGTGCCACCAGTGATTTTCAGGGAGGGAGGTACAATGAGCAGTTCTTC.

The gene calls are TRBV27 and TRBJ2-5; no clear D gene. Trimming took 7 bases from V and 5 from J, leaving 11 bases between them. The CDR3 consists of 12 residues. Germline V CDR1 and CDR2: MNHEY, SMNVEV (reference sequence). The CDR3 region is CASKTGRETQYF. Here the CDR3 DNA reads TGTGCCAGCAAGACCGGCCGGGAGACCCAGTACTTC.

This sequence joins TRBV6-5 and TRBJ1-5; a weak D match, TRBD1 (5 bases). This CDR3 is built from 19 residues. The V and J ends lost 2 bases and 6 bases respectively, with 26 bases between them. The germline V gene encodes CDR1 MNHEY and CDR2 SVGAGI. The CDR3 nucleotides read TGTGCCAGCAGTTACGGAGGGGCTGTTAGGGGTGTAAGGGCTCAGCCCCAGCATTTT. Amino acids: CASSYGGAVRGVRAQPQHF.

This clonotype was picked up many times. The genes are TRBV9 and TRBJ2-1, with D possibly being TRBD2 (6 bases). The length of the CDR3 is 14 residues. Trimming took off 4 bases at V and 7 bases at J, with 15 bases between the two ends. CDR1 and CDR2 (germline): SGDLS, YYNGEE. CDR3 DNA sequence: TGTGCCAGCAGCTCAACCGAGGGACTTAATGAGCAGTTCTTC. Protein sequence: CASSSTEGLNEQFF.

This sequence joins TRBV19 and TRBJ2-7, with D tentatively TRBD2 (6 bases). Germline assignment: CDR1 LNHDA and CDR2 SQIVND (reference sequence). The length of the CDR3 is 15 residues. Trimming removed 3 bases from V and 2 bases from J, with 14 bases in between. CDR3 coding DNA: TGTGCCAGTAGTATCCGTGGGACTGTGGCCTACGAGCAGTACTTC. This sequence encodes CASSIRGTVAYEQYF.

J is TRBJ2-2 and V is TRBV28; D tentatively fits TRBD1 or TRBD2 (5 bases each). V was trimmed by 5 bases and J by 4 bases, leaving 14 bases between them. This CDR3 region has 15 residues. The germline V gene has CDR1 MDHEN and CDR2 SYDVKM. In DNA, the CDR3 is TGTGCCAGCAGTGGGACCCGCGAAGTCACCGGGGAGCTGTTTTTT. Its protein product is CASSGTREVTGELFF. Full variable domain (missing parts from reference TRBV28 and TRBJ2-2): DVKVTQSSRYLVKRTGEKVFLECVQDMDHENMFWYRQDPGLGLRLIYFSYDVKMKEKGDIPEGYSVSREKKERFSLILESASTNQTSMYLCASSGTREVTGELFFGEGSRLTVL.

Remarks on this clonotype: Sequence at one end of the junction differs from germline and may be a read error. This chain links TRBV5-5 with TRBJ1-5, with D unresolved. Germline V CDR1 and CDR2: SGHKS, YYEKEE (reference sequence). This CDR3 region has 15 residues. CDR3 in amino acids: CAISSTRASNQPQHF. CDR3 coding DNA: TGTGCCATCAGCTCAACAAGGGCTAGTAATCAGCCCCAGCATTTT.

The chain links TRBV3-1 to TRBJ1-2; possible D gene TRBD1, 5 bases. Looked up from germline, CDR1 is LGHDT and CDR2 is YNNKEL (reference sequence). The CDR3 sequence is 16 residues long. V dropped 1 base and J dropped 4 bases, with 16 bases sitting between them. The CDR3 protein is CASSQGTGMRGYGYTF. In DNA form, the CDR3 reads TGTGCCAGCAGCCAAGGGACGGGGATGAGGGGCTATGGCTACACCTTC.

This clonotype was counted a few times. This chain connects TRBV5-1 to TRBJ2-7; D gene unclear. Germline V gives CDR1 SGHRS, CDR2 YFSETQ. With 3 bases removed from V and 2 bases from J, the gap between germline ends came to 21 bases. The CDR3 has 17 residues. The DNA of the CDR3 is TGCGCCAGCAGCTCCAAAGGTTCGGACGGCCGGCCCTACGAGCAGTACTTC. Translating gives CASSSKGSDGRPYEQYF.

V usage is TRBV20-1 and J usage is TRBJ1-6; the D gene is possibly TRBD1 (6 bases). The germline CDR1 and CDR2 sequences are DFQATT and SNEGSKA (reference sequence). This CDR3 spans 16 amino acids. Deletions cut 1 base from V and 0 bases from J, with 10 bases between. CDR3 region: CSARATGSSYNSPLHF. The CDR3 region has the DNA TGCAGTGCTAGAGCGACAGGTTCCTCCTATAATTCACCCCTCCACTTT.

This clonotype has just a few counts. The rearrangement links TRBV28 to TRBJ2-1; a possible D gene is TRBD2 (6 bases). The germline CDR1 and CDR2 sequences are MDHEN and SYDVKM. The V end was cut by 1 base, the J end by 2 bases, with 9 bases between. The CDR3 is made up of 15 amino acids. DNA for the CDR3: TGTGCCAGCAGTTTATACGGGACTCCCTACAATGAGCAGTTCTTC. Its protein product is CASSLYGTPYNEQFF.

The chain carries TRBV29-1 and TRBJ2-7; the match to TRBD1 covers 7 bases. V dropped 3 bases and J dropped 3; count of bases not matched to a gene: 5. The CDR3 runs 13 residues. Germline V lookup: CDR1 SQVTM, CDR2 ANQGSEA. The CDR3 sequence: CSVETGKGYEQYF. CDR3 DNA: TGCAGCGTTGAGACAGGGAAGGGCTACGAGCAGTACTTC.